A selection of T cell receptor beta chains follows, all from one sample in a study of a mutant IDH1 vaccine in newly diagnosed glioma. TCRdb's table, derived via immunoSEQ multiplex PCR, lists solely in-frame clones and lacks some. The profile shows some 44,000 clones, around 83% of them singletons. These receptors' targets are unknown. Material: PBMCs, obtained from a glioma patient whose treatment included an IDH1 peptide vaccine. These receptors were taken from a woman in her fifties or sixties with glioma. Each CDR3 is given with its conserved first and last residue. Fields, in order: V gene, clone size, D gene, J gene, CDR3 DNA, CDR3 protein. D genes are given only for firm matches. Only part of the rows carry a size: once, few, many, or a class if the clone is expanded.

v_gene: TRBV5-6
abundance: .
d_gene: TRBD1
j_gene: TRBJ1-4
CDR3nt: TGTGCCAGCAGTTCCGGGACAGGGGTTCGAAAACTGTTTTTT
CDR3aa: CASSSGTGVRKLFF

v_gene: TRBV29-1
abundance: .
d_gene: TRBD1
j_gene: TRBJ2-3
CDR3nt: TGCAGCTTTACTTCCGGACAGGGGGCCGCAGATACGCAGTATTTT
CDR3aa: CSFTSGQGAADTQYF

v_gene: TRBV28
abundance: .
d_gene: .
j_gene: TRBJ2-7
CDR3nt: TGTGCCAGCAGTTTGGTCTACTACGAGCAGTACTTC
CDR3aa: CASSLVYYEQYF

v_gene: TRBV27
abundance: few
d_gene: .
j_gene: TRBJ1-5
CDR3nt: TGTGCCAGCAGTTTACAGGGGCAGCCCCAGCATTTT
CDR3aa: CASSLQGQPQHF

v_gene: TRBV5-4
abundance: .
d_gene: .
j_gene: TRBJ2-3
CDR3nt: TGTGCCAGCAGCTCCAGAGGGGCGGTCACAGATACGCAGTATTTT
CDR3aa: CASSSRGAVTDTQYF

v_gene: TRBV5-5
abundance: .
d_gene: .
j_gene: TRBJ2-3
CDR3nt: TGTGCCAGCAGCTCGGGCCCAGGGCGTTACGTGGATACGCAGTATTTT
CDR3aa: CASSSGPGRYVDTQYF

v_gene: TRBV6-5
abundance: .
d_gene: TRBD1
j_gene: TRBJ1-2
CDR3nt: TGTGCCAGCAGTTATACCGGGACAGGGGAAGGCTACACCTTC
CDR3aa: CASSYTGTGEGYTF

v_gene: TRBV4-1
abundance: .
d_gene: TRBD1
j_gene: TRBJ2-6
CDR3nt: TGCGCCAGCAGCCCAGGGGGTACTGGGGCCAACGTTCTGACTTTC
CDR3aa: CASSPGGTGANVLTF

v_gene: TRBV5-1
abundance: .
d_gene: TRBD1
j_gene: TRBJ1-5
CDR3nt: TGCGCCAGCAGCTTGGGATCTACAGGGGGCGGACAGCCCCAGCATTTT
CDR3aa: CASSLGSTGGGQPQHF

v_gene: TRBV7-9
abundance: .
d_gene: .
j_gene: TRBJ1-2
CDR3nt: TGTGCCAGCAGCTCTAGGGAGGACTATGGCTACACCTTC
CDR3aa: CASSSREDYGYTF

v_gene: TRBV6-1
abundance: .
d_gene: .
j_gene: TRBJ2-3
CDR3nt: TGTGCCAGCAGTGAAGGGACTTTTACGCAGTATTTT
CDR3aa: CASSEGTFTQYF

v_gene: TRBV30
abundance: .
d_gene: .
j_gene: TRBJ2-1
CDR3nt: TGTGCCTACTACCAGCCCCGGTCAAATGAGCAGTTCTTC
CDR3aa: CAYYQPRSNEQFF

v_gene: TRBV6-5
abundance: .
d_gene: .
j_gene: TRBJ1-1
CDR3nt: TGTGCCAGCAGTTACTCGGGGGGGTCACGCGCTGAAGCTTTCTTT
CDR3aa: CASSYSGGSRAEAFF

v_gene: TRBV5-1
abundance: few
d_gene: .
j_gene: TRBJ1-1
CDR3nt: TGCGCCAGCAGCTTGGGAGACAGTTCTCTAGGAGCTTTCTTT
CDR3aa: CASSLGDSSLGAFF

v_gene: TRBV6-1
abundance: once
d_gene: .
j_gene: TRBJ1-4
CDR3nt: TGTGCCAGCAGTGAACAGCCTAATAATGAAAAACTGTTTTTT
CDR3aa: CASSEQPNNEKLFF

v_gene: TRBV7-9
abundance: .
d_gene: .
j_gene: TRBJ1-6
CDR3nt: TGTGCCAGCAGCATTGACAATGGTAATTCACCCCTCCACTTT
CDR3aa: CASSIDNGNSPLHF

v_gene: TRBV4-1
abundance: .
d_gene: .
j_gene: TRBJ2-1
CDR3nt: TGCGCCAGCAGCCAAGGGGGGAGCTCCTACAATGAGCAGTTCTTC
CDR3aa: CASSQGGSSYNEQFF

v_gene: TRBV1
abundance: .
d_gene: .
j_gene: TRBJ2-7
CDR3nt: TGCACCAGCAGCCAGGGTTTATTACCATCATTTGAGCAGTACTTC
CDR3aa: CTSSQGLLPSFEQYF

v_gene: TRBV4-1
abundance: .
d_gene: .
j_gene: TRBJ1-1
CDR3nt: TGCGCCAGCAGCCAAGGGGGTCGCGGCACTGAAGCTTTCTTT
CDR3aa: CASSQGGRGTEAFF

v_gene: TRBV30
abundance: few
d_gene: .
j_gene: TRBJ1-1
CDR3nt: TGTGCCTGGAGCCGGGGGGAAGGGTGGGGTACTGAAGCTTTCTTT
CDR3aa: CAWSRGEGWGTEAFF

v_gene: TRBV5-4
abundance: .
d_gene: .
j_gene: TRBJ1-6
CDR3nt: TGTGCCAGCAGCTTGGGAAACAGGGTACCGGATTCACCCCTCCACTTT
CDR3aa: CASSLGNRVPDSPLHF

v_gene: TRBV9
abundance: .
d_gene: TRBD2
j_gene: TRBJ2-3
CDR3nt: TGTGCCAGCAGCTCCAGGGGCGGGGGGTGGGGACTTAGCACAGATACGCAGTATTTT
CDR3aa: CASSSRGGGWGLSTDTQYF

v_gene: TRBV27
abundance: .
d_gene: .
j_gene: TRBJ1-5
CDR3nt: TGTGCCAGCAGTCCCCGGCCCTATCAGCCCCAGCATTTT
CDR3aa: CASSPRPYQPQHF

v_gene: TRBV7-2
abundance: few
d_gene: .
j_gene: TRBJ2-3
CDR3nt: TGTGCCAGCAGCTTACCGGGAATGGATACGCAGTATTTT
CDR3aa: CASSLPGMDTQYF

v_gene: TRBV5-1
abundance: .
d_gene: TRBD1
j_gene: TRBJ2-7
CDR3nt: TGCGCCAGCAGCCGAACGGATGGCGGACAGGGCTGGTACGAGCAGTACTTC
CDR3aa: CASSRTDGGQGWYEQYF